The T cell receptor (beta chain) under discussion was sequenced for a study of T-cell memory formation after mild COVID-19. One entry per CDR3 protein results from TCRdb running MiXCR on the 5' RACE reads. This sample has around 210,000 distinct CDR3 sequences, with around 9.1% found just once. This CDR3 has 13 residues. Trimming at V came to 6 bases and at J to 6 bases, leaving 6 bases not matched to a gene. In germline, CDR1 is MNHEY, CDR2 SVGAGI. The sequence was collected from a young man who had mild COVID-19 (a few samples of this study predate the infection). Cell type and time point are not known. The rearrangement links TRBV6-5 to TRBJ1-1; 8 nucleotides line up with TRBD1. The sample was PBMCs or a T cell subset sorted from them (not recorded which). CDR3 in amino acids: CASRRTGISEAFF. CDR3 in DNA: TGTGCCAGCAGACGGACAGGGATATCTGAAGCTTTCTTT.